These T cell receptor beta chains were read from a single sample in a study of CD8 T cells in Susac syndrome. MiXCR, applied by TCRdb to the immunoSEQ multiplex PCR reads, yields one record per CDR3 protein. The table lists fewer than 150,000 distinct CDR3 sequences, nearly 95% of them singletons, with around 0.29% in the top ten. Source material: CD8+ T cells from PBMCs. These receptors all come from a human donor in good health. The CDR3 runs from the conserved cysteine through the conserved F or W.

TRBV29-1	CSAKDGPYEQYF
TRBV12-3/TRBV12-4	CASSSQGRGSQETQYF
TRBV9	CASSGQGGDPYEQYF
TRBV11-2	CASSLGRRPVNEQFF
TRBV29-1	CSVGSYTGELFF
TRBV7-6	CASSTRGSYNEQFF
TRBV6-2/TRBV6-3	CASSLSWNQPQHF
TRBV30	CAWSYQGTEAFF
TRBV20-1	CSARQIGSVKVIETQYF
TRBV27	CASSLTVNNEQFF
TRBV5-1	CASSIPQGGTGYTF
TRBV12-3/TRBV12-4	CASTPSPGQGPYNEQFF
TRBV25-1	CASSALGAYSYEQYF
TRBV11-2	CASSLGWDTDTQYF
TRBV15	CATSRLAGVDEQFF